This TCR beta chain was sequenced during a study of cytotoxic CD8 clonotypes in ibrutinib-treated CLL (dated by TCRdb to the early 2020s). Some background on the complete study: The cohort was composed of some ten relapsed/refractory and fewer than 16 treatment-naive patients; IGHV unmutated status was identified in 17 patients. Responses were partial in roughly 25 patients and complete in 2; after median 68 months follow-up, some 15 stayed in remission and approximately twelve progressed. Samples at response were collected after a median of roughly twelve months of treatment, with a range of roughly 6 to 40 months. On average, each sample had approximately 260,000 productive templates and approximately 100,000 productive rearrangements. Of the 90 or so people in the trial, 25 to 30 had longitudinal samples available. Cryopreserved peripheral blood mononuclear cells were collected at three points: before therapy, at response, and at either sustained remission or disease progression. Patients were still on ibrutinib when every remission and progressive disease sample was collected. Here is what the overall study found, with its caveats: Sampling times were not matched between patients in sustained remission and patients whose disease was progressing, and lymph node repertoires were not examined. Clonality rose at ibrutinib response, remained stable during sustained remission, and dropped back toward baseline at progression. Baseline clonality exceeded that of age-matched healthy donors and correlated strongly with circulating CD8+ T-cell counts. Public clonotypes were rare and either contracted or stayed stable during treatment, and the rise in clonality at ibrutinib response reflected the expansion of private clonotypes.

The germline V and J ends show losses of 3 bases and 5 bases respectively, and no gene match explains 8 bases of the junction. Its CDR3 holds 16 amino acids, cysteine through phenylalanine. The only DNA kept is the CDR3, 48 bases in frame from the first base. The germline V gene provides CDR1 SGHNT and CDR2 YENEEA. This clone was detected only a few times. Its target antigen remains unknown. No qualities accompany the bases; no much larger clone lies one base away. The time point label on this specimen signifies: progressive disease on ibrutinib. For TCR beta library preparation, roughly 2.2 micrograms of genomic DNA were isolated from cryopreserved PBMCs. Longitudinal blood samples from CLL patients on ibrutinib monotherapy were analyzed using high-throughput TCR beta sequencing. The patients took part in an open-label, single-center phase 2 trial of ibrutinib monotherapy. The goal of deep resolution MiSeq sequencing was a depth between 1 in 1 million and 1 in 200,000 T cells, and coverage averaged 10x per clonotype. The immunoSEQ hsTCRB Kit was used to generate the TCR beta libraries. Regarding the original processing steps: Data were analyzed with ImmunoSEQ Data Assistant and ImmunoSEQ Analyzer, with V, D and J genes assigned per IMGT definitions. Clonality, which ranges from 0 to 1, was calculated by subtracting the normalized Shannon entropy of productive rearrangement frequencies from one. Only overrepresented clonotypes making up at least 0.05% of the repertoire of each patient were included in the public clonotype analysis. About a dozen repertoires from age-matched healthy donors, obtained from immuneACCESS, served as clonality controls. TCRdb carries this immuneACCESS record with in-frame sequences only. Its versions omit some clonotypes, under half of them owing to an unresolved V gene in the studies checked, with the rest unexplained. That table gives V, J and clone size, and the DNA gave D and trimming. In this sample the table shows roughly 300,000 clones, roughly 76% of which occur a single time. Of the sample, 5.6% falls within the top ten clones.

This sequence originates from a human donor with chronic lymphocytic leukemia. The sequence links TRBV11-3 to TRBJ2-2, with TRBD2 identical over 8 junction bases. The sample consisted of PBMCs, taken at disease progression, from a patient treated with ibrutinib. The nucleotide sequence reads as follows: TGTGCCAGCAGCTTGGGGACTAGAGGAGGGACCGGGGAGCTGTTTTTT. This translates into CASSLGTRGGTGELFF.